This T cell receptor (beta chain) was sequenced for a study of CD8+ T cells in alopecia areata. As for time point: mouse skin at time of skin grafting. cDNA serving as the sequencing template came from extracted, reverse transcribed RNA. TCRdb's copy holds only in-frame clones and misses some; the assay was immunoSEQ multiplex PCR. The sample has some 1,000 clones, none seen only once. CDR3 size: 13 residues. The germline V gene encodes CDR1 MSHET and CDR2 SYDVDS. This clone is large. Mouse gene names apply. The read finishes 4 residues shy of the CDR3 end, and the germline J gene is used to complete it.

The source of this sequence is a C3H/HeJ mouse with alopecia areata. These mice share the MHC haplotype H2-k. The input for sequencing was skin, taken at week 0. The chain joins TRBV29 to TRBJ2-7; 7 bases match TRBD2. The CDR3 is CASRGGRPYEQYF. The CDR3 bases that were read are TGTGCTAGCAGGGGGGGGAGGCCTTAT.